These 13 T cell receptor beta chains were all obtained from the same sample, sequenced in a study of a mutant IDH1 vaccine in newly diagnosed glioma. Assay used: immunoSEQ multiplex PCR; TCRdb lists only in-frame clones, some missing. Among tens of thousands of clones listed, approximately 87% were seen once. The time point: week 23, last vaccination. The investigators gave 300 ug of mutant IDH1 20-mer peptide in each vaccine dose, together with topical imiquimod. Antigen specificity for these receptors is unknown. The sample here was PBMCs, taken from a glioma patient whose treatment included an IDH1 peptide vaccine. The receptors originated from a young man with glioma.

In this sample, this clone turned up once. CDR3 bases: TGTGCCAGTAGTTCTCTCACTGAAGCTTTCTTT. This gives the protein CASSSLTEAFF. The genes are TRBV19 and TRBJ1-1; D is ambiguous. The germline CDR1 and CDR2 sequences are LNHDA and SQIVND (reference sequence). The CDR3 sequence is 11 residues long. V was clipped by 5 bases and J by 4 bases, with 5 bases between them.

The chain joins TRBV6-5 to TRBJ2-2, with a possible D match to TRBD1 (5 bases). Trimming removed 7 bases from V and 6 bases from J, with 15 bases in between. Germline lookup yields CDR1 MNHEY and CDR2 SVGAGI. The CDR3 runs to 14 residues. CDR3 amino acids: CASNPKGVAGELFF. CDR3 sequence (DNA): TGTGCCAGCAACCCGAAAGGGGTGGCCGGGGAGCTGTTTTTT.

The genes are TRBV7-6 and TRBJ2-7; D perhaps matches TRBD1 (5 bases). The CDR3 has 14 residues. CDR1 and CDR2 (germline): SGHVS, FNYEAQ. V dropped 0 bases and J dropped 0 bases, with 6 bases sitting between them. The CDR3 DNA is TGTGCCAGCAGCTTAGCAGACAGCTCCTACGAGCAGTACTTC. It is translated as CASSLADSSYEQYF.

In DNA form, the CDR3 reads TGTGCCAGCAGCCAATCCCTCGGAGGGTATGCCTACGAGCAGTACTTC. Translated, it gives CASSQSLGGYAYEQYF. The V call is TRBV4-2, the J call TRBJ2-7, with D perhaps matching TRBD2 (6 bases). Germline lookup yields CDR1 LGHNA and CDR2 YNFKEQ. Trimming pared 2 bases from V and 2 bases from J, leaving 16 bases between. This CDR3 has 16 amino acids.

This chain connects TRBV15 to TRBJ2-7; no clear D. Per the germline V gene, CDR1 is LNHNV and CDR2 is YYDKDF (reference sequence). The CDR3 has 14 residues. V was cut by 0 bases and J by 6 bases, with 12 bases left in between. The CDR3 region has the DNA TGTGCCACCAGCAGAGATTCGCCGCACCGCGAGCAGTACTTC. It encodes CATSRDSPHREQYF.

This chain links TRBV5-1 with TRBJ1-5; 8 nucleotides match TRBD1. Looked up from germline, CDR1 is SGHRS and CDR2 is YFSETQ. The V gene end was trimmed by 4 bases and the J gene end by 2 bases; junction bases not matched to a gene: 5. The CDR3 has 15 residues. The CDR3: CASSIGQGGNQPQHF. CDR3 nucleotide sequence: TGCGCCAGCAGCATCGGACAGGGTGGCAATCAGCCCCAGCATTTT.

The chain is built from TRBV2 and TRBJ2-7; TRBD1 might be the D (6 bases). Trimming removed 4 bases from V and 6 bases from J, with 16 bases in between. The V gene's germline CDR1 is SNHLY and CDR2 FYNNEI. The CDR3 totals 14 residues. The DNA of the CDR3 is TGTGCCAGCAGTGTGGCAGGGGCTATCCCCGAGCAGTACTTC. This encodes CASSVAGAIPEQYF.

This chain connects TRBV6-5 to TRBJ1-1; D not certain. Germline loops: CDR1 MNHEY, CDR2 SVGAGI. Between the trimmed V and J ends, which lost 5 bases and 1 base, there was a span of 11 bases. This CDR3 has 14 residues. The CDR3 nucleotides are TGTGCCAGCAGTAAAATCGGAGGGAACACTGAAGCTTTCTTT. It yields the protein CASSKIGGNTEAFF.

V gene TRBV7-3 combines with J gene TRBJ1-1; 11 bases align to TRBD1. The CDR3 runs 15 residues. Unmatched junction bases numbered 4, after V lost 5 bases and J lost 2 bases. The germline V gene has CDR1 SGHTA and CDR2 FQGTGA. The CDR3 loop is CASSPRTGGNTEAFF. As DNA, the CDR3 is TGTGCCAGCAGCCCTCGGACAGGGGGCAACACTGAAGCTTTCTTT.

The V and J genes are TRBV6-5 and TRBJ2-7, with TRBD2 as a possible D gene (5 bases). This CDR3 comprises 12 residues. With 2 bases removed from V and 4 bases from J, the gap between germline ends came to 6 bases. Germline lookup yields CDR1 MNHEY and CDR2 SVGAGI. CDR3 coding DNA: TGTGCCAGCAGTTACACGGGATACGAGCAGTACTTC. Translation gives CASSYTGYEQYF.

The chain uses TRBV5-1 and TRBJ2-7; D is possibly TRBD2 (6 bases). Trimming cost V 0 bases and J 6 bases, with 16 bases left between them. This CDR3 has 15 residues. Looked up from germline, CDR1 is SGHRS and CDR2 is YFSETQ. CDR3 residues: CASSLAVSWRVEQYF. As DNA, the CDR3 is TGCGCCAGCAGCTTGGCGGTCAGCTGGAGGGTCGAGCAGTACTTC.

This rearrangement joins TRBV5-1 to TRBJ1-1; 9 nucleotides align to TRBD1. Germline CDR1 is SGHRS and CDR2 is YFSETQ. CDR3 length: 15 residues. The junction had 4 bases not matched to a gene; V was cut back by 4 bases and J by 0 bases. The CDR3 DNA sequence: TGCGCCAGCAGCGGAGGGGACAGGGTGAACACTGAAGCTTTCTTT. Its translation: CASSGGDRVNTEAFF. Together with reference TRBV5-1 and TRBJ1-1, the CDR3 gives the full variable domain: KAGVTQTPRYLIKTRGQQVTLSCSPISGHRSVSWYQQTPGQGLQFLFEYFSETQRNKGNFPGRFSGRQFSNSRSEMNVSTLELGDSALYLCASSGGDRVNTEAFFGQGTRLTVV.

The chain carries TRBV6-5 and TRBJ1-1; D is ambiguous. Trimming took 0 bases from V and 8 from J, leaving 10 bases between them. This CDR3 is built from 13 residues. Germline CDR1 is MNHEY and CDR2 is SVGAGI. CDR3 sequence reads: CASSYSNGLEAFF. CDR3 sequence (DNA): TGTGCCAGCAGTTACTCGAATGGGTTGGAAGCTTTCTTT.